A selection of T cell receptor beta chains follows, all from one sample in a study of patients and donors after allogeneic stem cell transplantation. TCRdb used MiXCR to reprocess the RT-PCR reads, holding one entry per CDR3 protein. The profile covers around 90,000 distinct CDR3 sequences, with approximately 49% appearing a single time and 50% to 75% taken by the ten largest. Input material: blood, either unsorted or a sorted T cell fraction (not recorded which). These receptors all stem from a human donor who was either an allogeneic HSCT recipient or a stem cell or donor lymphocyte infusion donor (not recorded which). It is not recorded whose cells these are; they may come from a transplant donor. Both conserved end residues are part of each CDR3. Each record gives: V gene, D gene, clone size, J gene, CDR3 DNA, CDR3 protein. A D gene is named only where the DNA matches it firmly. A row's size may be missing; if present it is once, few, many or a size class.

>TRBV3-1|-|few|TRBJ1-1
TGTGCCAGCAGCCCACGGTCGGAGAAAGCTTTCTTT
CASSPRSEKAFF
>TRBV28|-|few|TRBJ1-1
TGTGCCAGCAGTTTACGTTTTAGGGGGACCACTGAAGCTTTCTTT
CASSLRFRGTTEAFF
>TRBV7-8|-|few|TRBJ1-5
TGTGCCAGCAGTCCAGGGTTCGCTCAGCCCCAGCATTTT
CASSPGFAQPQHF
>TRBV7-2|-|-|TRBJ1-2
TGTGCCAGCAGCTTAGGATCAGAATACTATGGCTACACCTTC
CASSLGSEYYGYTF
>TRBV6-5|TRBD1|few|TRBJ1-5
TGTGCCAGCAGCCAGACAGGGGCTCTCTATGGCAATCAGCCCCAGCATTTT
CASSQTGALYGNQPQHF
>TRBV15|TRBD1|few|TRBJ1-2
TGTGCCACCAGCAGGGCCGGGACAGTCTATGGCTACACCTTC
CATSRAGTVYGYTF
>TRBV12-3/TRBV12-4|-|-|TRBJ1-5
TGTGCCAGCAGTTTCTCGGGGGGTCAGCCCCAGCATTTT
CASSFSGGQPQHF
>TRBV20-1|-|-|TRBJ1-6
TGCAGTGCTAGAGATTTTAAACTTCAAAGCTCCTATAATTCACCCCTCCACTTT
CSARDFKLQSSYNSPLHF
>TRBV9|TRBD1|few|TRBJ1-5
TGTGCCAGCCCCAGGACAGGGTACAATCAGCCCCAGCATTTT
CASPRTGYNQPQHF
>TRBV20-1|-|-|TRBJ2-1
TGCAGTGCGCTGGCGGAGGGGGGGTCCAATGAGCAGTTCTTC
CSALAEGGSNEQFF